The 25 T cell receptor beta chains presented below share a single source sample, sequenced in a study of shared clonotypes between healthy human individuals. Generated by immunoSEQ multiplex PCR, the TCRdb table keeps only in-frame clones and is missing some. The sample holds about 2.3 million clones, approximately 90% seen once. The sequencing input was naive CD4+ T cells from PBMCs. Described subset: CD45RA+ positively selected. All receptors come from a young man in good health. Some clones in this sample may be carry-over from other donors' samples.

This chain joins TRBV9 and TRBJ1-2; D perhaps matches TRBD1 (6 bases). The germline CDR1 and CDR2 sequences are SGDLS and YYNGEE. CDR3 length: 14 residues. With 3 bases removed from V and 4 bases from J, the gap between germline ends came to 13 bases. The CDR3 reads CASSGQQGIYGYTF. In DNA, the CDR3 is TGTGCCAGCAGCGGTCAACAGGGTATCTATGGCTACACCTTC.

This clone was counted only a few times. The chain couples TRBV18 to TRBJ1-1, with D hard to call. The CDR3 is made up of 12 amino acids. V was trimmed by 2 bases and J by 10 bases, leaving 11 bases between them. From germline, CDR1 is KGHSH and CDR2 LQKENI. The CDR3 region is CASSPVGVGAFF. The CDR3 DNA reads TGTGCCAGCTCACCAGTTGGGGTGGGAGCTTTCTTT.

V and J are TRBV5-1 and TRBJ2-7; tentatively, D is TRBD1 (5 bases). V lost 4 bases and J 6 bases, leaving 23 bases between the germline ends. The CDR3 sequence is 16 residues long. Germline CDR1 SGHRS, CDR2 YFSETQ. CDR3 region: CASSTNVGQGNGEQYF. CDR3 DNA sequence: TGCGCCAGCAGCACGAACGTTGGCCAGGGAAATGGCGAGCAGTACTTC.

The chain employs TRBV28 and TRBJ2-7, with D possibly being TRBD1 (6 bases). Germline-derived CDR1 and CDR2 are MDHEN and SYDVKM. The germline V and J ends were trimmed by 6 bases and 4 bases, with 22 bases remaining between them. The CDR3 extends over 16 amino acids. The CDR3 protein is CASRSAGVHRTYEQYF. For the CDR3, the DNA is TGTGCCAGCAGGTCGGCAGGGGTACACCGAACGTACGAGCAGTACTTC. Drawing the rest from reference TRBV28 and TRBJ2-7, the complete variable domain is DVKVTQSSRYLVKRTGEKVFLECVQDMDHENMFWYRQDPGLGLRLIYFSYDVKMKEKGDIPEGYSVSREKKERFSLILESASTNQTSMYLCASRSAGVHRTYEQYFGPGTRLTVT.

The V call is TRBV5-1, the J call TRBJ2-3; 14 bases align to TRBD2. V trimming: 4 bases; J trimming: 4 bases; junction bases outside the gene matches: 5. The CDR3 runs to 16 residues. Germline CDR1 reads SGHRS; CDR2 reads YFSETQ. This CDR3 is CASSAGLAGAADTQYF. The CDR3 DNA is TGCGCCAGCAGCGCGGGACTAGCGGGAGCGGCAGATACGCAGTATTTT.

The chain recombines TRBV19 with TRBJ1-5; the D is unclear. Trimming cost V 5 bases and J 5 bases, with 22 bases left between them. The CDR3 runs 17 residues. Germline assignment: CDR1 LNHDA and CDR2 SQIVND (reference sequence). CDR3 residues: CASSPPRSILADQPQHF. CDR3 sequence (DNA): TGTGCCAGTAGTCCCCCGCGAAGCATCCTCGCGGATCAGCCCCAGCATTTT.

The gene calls are TRBV7-6 and TRBJ2-5; the D gene is possibly TRBD2 (5 bases). V was trimmed by 1 base and J by 1 base, leaving 13 bases between them. CDR1 SGHVS and CDR2 FNYEAQ come from the germline V gene. The CDR3 consists of 16 residues. Written as DNA, the CDR3 is TGTGCCAGCAGCTTAGAAGCTCGAGGGCTCCAAGAGACCCAGTACTTC. This translates into CASSLEARGLQETQYF.

J is TRBJ1-1 and V is TRBV29-1; tentative D call: TRBD1 (5 bases). Germline CDR1 SQVTM, CDR2 ANQGSEA. Between the trimmed V and J ends, which lost 3 bases and 4 bases, there was a span of 12 bases. This CDR3 is 13 amino acids long. DNA of the CDR3: TGCAGCGTTGATAGGCGGGGGAGCACTGAAGCTTTCTTT. It codes for CSVDRRGSTEAFF.

J is TRBJ2-2 and V is TRBV7-3; 12 bases agree with TRBD2. CDR3 length: 19 residues. CDR1 is SGHTA and CDR2 is FQGTGA in the germline V gene. Trimming took 1 base from V and 4 from J; bases not matched to a gene: 10. The CDR3 is CASSLSPSGRASGTGELFF. CDR3 in DNA: TGTGCCAGCAGCTTAAGTCCTAGCGGGAGGGCCTCGGGCACCGGGGAGCTGTTTTTT.

The chain uses TRBV6-1 and TRBJ1-2; tentative D call: TRBD1 (5 bases). The CDR3 runs to 15 residues. Germline V gene sequence: CDR1 MNHNS, CDR2 SASEGT. The ends were cut back, 1 base at V and 5 bases at J, with 14 bases in the middle. DNA of the CDR3: TGTGCCAGCAGTGAAGGGTTGGGGGTGAGGTATGGCTACACCTTC. Its protein product is CASSEGLGVRYGYTF.

This chain joins TRBV12-2 and TRBJ1-5; the table's D call, TRBD1, was not checked against the DNA. TRBV12-2 is tagged as a pseudogene. This CDR3 has 16 residues. This CDR3 reads CAIRAFRDIVNQPQHF. The CDR3 DNA is TGTGCAATCCGGGCTTTTCGGGACATTGTCAATCAGCCCCAGCATTTT.

The sample holds a few counts of this clone. V and J are TRBV30 and TRBJ1-5; no definite D call. The CDR3 loop spans 15 amino acids. The V end lost 0 bases, the J end lost 4 bases, and 13 bases lay between the germline ends. Germline lookup yields CDR1 GTSNPN and CDR2 SVGIG (reference sequence). The DNA of the CDR3 is TGTGCCTGGAGTGTCCGAGGCAGCAAGAATCAGCCCCAGCATTTT. Amino acids: CAWSVRGSKNQPQHF.

The V call is TRBV18, the J call TRBJ2-1, with 13 bases fitting TRBD2. Unmatched junction bases numbered 10, after V lost 1 base and J lost 10 bases. Germline CDR1 reads KGHSH; CDR2 reads LQKENI. This CDR3 is built from 17 residues. CDR3 residues: CASSPRHTSGGGREQFF. The CDR3 region has the DNA TGTGCCAGCTCACCACGCCATACTAGCGGGGGGGGCCGGGAGCAGTTCTTC.

The gene calls are TRBV6-6 and TRBJ1-1; D is possibly TRBD1 (5 bases). The CDR3 contains 16 residues. V shed 6 bases and J shed 0 bases, with 17 bases lying between them. CDR1 is MNHNY and CDR2 is SVGAGI in the germline V gene (reference sequence). CDR3: CASSPQGRGLNTEAFF. CDR3 DNA sequence: TGTGCCAGCAGCCCCCAGGGTAGAGGGTTGAACACTGAAGCTTTCTTT.

The chain links TRBV4-2 to TRBJ2-3, with 7 bases matching TRBD2. This CDR3 is 16 amino acids long. Germline lookup yields CDR1 LGHNA and CDR2 YNFKEQ. Trimming cost V 2 bases and J 1 base; bases outside gene matches: 6. The DNA of the CDR3 is TGTGCCAGCAGCCAACGGGGAACTAGCGGCACAGATACGCAGTATTTT. It encodes CASSQRGTSGTDTQYF.

V is TRBV5-1 and J is TRBJ1-1, with TRBD1 as a possible D gene (6 bases). The CDR3 is 14 amino acids. Trimming left V 5 bases short and J 1 base short, with 12 bases between. The germline gives CDR1 SGHRS, CDR2 YFSETQ. The DNA for the CDR3 is TGCGCCAGCAGGTTACAGGGCCCGAACACTGAAGCTTTCTTT. Translation: CASRLQGPNTEAFF.

V is TRBV28 and J is TRBJ2-7, with D tentatively TRBD1 (6 bases). The germline V gene encodes CDR1 MDHEN and CDR2 SYDVKM. CDR3 length equals 19 residues. Trimming left V 6 bases short and J 5 bases short, with 32 bases between. CDR3 sequence (DNA): TGTGCCAGCAGCACGCGACCCGGGACAAAGGCGAAAAGGGTCCACGAGCAGTACTTC. Translating gives CASSTRPGTKAKRVHEQYF.

The chain has TRBV7-9 and TRBJ2-3, with D maybe TRBD1 (5 bases). CDR3 length equals 15 residues. V gave up 5 bases and J gave up 5 bases, with 17 bases separating them. The V gene's germline CDR1 is SEHNR and CDR2 FQNEAQ (reference sequence). CDR3 in amino acids: CASSIWQGVGDTQYF. For the CDR3, the DNA is TGTGCCAGCAGCATATGGCAGGGTGTGGGAGATACGCAGTATTTT.

The CDR3 DNA sequence: TGTGCCAGCAGCCGGGACCCCAACACCGGGGAGCTGTTTTTT. Its protein is CASSRDPNTGELFF. The chain couples TRBV14 to TRBJ2-2; tentatively, D is TRBD1 or TRBD2 (5 bases each). V lost 4 bases and J 2 bases, leaving 8 bases between the germline ends. The CDR3 is made up of 14 amino acids. Germline CDR1 reads SGHDN; CDR2 reads FVKESK.

The J gene is TRBJ1-4, the V gene TRBV29-1, with 9 bases identical to TRBD1. The J segment lost 7 bases and the V segment lost 6 bases, leaving 6 bases of the junction unmatched. CDR3 size: 13 residues. Germline CDR1 SQVTM, CDR2 ANQGSEA. The CDR3 DNA reads as TGCAGCGTACAGGGGGCCTTCGGTGAAAAACTGTTTTTT. Amino acid sequence: CSVQGAFGEKLFF.

The chain carries TRBV18 and TRBJ2-2, with D unclear. Germline V lookup: CDR1 KGHSH, CDR2 LQKENI. CDR3 length: 15 amino acids. Trimming took off 5 bases at V and 5 bases at J, with 15 bases between the two ends. Written as DNA, the CDR3 is TGTGCCAGCTCATGGGATCTGCATTCAACCGGGGAGCTGTTTTTT. Protein sequence: CASSWDLHSTGELFF.

V usage is TRBV4-2 and J usage is TRBJ2-1; possibly TRBD1 or TRBD2 for D (6 bases each). Germline assignment: CDR1 LGHNA and CDR2 YNFKEQ. The CDR3 spans 15 residues. V dropped 3 bases and J dropped 4 bases, with 13 bases sitting between them. CDR3 loop: CASSQTGGPYNEQFF. The CDR3 bases are TGTGCCAGCAGCCAGACTGGGGGGCCATACAATGAGCAGTTCTTC.

The J gene is TRBJ1-5, the V gene TRBV6-1; unclear D gene. CDR1 is MNHNS, CDR2 SASEGT, per germline. CDR3 length equals 16 residues. Trimming removed 6 bases at V and 1 base at J, with 16 bases between. CDR3 in DNA: TGTGCCAGCAGCGAACCTCTTAGAGGGAGCAATCAGCCCCAGCATTTT. Translating gives CASSEPLRGSNQPQHF.

This rearrangement joins TRBV6-1 to TRBJ2-2; perhaps TRBD2 as D (5 bases). The CDR3 sequence is 15 residues long. V lost 10 bases and J lost 6, with 21 bases in between. Germline V gene data show CDR1 as MNHNS and CDR2 as SASEGT. The CDR3 loop reads CATAKVEGSAGELFF. The CDR3 nucleotides are TGTGCCACCGCGAAGGTCGAAGGGAGCGCCGGGGAGCTGTTTTTT.

Concerning this clone: Other DNA variants within this sample encode the same CDR3. The chain employs TRBV6-6 and TRBJ1-1; D gene ambiguous. V was clipped by 0 bases and J by 1 base, with 6 bases between them. The CDR3 contains 14 residues. From germline, CDR1 is MNHNY and CDR2 SVGAGI (reference sequence). CDR3 DNA sequence: TGTGCCAGCAGTTACTCAGGCGCGAACACTGAAGCTTTCTTT. Its translation is CASSYSGANTEAFF.